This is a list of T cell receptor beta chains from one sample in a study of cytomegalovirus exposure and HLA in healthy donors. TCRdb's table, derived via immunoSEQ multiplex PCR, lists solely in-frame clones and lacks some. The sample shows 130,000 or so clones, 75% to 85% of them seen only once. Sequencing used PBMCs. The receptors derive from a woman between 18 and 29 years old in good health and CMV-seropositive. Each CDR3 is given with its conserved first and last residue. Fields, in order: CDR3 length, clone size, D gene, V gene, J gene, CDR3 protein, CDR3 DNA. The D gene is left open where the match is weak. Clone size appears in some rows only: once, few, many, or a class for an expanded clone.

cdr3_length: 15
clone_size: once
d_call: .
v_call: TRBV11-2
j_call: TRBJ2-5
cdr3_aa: CASSLSTGPQETQYF
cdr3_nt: TGTGCCAGCAGCTTATCGACAGGTCCCCAAGAGACCCAGTACTTC

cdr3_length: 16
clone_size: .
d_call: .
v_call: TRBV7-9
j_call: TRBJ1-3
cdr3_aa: CASSYRTVSSGNTIYF
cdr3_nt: TGTGCCAGCAGCTATAGGACAGTTTCTTCTGGAAACACCATATATTTT

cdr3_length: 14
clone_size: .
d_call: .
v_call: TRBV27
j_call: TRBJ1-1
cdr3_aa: CASSSYTGNTEAFF
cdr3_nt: TGTGCCAGCAGTTCCTACACAGGGAACACTGAAGCTTTCTTT

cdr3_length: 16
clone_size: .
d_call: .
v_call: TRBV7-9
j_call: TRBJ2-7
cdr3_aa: CASSPGQPPSSYEQYF
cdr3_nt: TGTGCCAGCAGCCCCGGACAGCCCCCAAGCTCCTACGAGCAGTACTTC

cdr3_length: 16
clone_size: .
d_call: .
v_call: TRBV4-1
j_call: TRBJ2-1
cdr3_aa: CASSQVQGRTLDEQFF
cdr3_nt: TGCGCCAGCAGCCAAGTCCAGGGTAGGACGCTCGATGAGCAGTTCTTC

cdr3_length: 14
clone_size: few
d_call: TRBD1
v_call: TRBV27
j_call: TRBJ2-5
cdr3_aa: CASRRGQIQETQYF
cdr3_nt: TGTGCCAGCCGCCGGGGACAGATACAAGAGACCCAGTACTTC

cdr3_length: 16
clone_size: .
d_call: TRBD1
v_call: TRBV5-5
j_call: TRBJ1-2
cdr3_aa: CASSFTDRGSYYGYTF
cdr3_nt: TGTGCCAGCAGCTTCACGGACAGGGGATCTTACTATGGCTACACCTTC

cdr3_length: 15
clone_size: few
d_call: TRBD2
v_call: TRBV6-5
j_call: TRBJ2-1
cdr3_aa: CASSYSGTSGNEQFF
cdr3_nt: TGTGCCAGCAGTTACTCCGGGACTAGCGGGAATGAGCAGTTCTTC

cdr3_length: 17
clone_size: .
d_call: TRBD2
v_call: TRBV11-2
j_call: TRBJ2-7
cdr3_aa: CASSPRTSGGSSYEQYF
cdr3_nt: TGTGCCAGCAGCCCCCGGACTAGCGGGGGAAGCTCCTACGAGCAGTACTTC

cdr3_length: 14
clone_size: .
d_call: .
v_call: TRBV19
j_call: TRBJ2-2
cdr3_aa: CASSIDYNTGELFF
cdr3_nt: TGTGCCAGTAGTATAGACTATAACACCGGGGAGCTGTTTTTT

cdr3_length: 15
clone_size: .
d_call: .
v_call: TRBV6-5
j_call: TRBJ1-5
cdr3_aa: CASSYSRYSNQPQHF
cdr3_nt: TGTGCCAGCAGTTACTCGCGATATAGCAATCAGCCCCAGCATTTT

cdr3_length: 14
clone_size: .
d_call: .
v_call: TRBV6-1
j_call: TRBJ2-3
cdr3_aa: CASSEMASTDTQYF
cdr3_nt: TGTGCCAGCAGTGAAATGGCTTCCACAGATACGCAGTATTTT

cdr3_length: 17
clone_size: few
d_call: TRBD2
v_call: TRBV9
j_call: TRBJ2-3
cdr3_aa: CASSVAPSGGSTDTQYF
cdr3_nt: TGTGCCAGCAGCGTAGCTCCGAGCGGGGGTAGCACAGATACGCAGTATTTT

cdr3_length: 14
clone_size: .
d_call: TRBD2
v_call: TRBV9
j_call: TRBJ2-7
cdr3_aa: CASSVVLAGGQQYF
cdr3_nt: TGTGCCAGCAGCGTAGTACTAGCGGGGGGGCAGCAGTACTTC

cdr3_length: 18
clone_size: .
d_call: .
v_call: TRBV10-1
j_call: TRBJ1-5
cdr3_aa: CASSCRQVGDSGNQPQHF
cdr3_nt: TGCGCCAGCAGCTGTCGACAGGTAGGGGATTCGGGCAATCAGCCCCAGCATTTT

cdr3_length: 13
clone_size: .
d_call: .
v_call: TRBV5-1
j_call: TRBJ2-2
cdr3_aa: CASSSRVDGELFF
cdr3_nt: TGCGCCAGCAGCTCCAGGGTTGACGGGGAGCTGTTTTTT

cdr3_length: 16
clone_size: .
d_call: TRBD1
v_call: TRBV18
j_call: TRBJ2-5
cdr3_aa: CASTLLMTGGQETQYF
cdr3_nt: TGTGCCAGCACCCTCCTAATGACAGGGGGCCAAGAGACCCAGTACTTC

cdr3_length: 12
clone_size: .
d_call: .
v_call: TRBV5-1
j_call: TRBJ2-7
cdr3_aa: CASSLAGLEQYF
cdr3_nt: TGCGCCAGCAGCTTGGCAGGTCTCGAGCAGTACTTC

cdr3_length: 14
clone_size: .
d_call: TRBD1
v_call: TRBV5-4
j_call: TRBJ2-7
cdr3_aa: CASSFSDRGYEQYF
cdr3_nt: TGTGCCAGCAGCTTCTCAGACAGGGGCTACGAGCAGTACTTC

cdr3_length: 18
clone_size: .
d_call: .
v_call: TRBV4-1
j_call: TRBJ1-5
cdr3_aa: CASSQDPVGGDSNQPQHF
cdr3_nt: TGCGCCAGCAGCCAAGATCCTGTAGGAGGCGATAGCAATCAGCCCCAGCATTTT

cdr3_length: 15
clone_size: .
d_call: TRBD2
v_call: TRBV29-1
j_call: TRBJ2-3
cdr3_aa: CSVDNSSGSTDTQYF
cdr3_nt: TGCAGCGTTGATAATTCTAGCGGGTCCACAGATACGCAGTATTTT

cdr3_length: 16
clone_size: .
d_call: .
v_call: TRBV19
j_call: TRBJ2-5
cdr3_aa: CASRKKGSWIRETQYF
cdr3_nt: TGTGCCAGTCGGAAGAAGGGGTCCTGGATTCGGGAGACCCAGTACTTC

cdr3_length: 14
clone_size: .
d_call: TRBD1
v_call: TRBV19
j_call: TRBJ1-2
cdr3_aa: CASSNRDRACGYTF
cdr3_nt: TGTGCCAGTAGTAACCGGGACAGGGCCTGTGGCTACACCTTC

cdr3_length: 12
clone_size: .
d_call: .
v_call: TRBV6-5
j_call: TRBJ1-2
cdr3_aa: CASSDTDYGYTF
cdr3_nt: TGTGCCAGCAGTGACACTGACTATGGCTACACCTTC

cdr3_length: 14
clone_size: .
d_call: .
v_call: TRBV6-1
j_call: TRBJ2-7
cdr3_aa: CASSETTRLDEQYF
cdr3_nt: TGTGCCAGCAGTGAGACGACAAGGTTGGACGAGCAGTACTTC

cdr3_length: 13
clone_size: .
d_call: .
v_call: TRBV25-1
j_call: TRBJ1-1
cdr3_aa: CASSAQGASEAFF
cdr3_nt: TGTGCCAGCAGTGCTCAAGGGGCGAGTGAAGCTTTCTTT

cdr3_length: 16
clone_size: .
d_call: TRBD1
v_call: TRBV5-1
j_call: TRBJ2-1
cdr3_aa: CASSLGQGTLYNEQFF
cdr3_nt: TGCGCCAGCAGCCTCGGACAGGGTACACTCTACAATGAGCAGTTCTTC

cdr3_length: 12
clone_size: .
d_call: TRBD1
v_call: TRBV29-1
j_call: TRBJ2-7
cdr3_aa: CSVGQGAYEQYF
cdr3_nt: TGCAGCGTTGGACAGGGGGCTTACGAGCAGTACTTC

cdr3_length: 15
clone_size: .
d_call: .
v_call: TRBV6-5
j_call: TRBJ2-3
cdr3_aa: CASRRTGDSTNTQYF
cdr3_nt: TGTGCCAGCAGACGGACCGGGGACTCGACAAATACGCAGTATTTT

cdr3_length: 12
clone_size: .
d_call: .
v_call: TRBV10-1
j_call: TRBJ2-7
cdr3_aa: CASSETRYEQYF
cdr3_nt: TGCGCCAGCAGTGAGACTCGGTACGAGCAGTACTTC

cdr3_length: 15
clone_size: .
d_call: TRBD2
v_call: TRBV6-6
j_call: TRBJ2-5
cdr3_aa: CASSPQTSGQETQYF
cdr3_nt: TGTGCCAGCAGTCCACAGACTAGCGGGCAAGAGACCCAGTACTTC

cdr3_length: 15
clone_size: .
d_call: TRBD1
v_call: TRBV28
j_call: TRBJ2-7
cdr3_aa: CASSSDRGRSYEQYF
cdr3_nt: TGTGCCAGCAGTTCCGACAGGGGTAGATCCTACGAGCAGTACTTC

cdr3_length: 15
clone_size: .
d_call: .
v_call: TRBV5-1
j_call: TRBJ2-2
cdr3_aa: CASSLATSHGGELFF
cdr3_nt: TGCGCCAGCAGTTTAGCGACCAGTCATGGCGGGGAGCTGTTTTTT

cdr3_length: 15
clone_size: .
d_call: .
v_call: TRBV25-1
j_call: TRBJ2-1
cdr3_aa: CASSEYGTVEGEQFF
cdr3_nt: TGTGCCAGCAGTGAATATGGGACGGTGGAGGGAGAGCAGTTCTTC

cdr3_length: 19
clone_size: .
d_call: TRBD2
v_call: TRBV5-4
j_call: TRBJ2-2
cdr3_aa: CASSRGASGGPGGTGELFF
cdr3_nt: TGTGCCAGCAGCCGTGGGGCTAGCGGGGGCCCAGGGGGCACCGGGGAGCTGTTTTTT

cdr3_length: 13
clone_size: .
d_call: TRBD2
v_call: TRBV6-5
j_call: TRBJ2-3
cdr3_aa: CASRDGTSGGVAF
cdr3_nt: TGTGCCAGCAGGGACGGGACTAGCGGGGGAGTGGCTTTT

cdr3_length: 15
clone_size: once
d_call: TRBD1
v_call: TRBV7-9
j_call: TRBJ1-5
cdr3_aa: CASSSDRGFVEPQHF
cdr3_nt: TGTGCCAGCAGCTCCGACAGGGGGTTCGTGGAGCCCCAGCATTTT

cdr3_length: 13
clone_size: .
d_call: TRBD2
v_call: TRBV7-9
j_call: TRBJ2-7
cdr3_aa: CASSLPGGYEQYF
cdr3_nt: TGTGCCAGCAGCTTACCGGGGGGCTACGAGCAGTACTTC

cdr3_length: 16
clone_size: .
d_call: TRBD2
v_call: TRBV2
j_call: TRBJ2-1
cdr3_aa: CASSERAAGGQNEQFF
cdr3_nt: TGTGCCAGCAGTGAAAGGGCAGCGGGGGGGCAGAACGAGCAGTTCTTC

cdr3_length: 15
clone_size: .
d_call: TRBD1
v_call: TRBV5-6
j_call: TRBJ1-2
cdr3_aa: CASSSDRDYNYGYTF
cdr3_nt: TGTGCCAGCAGCTCGGACAGGGACTATAACTATGGCTACACCTTC

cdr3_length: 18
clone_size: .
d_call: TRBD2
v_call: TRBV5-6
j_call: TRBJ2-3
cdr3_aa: CASSLGASGGPNTDTQYF
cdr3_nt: TGTGCCAGCAGCTTGGGTGCTAGCGGGGGGCCTAACACAGATACGCAGTATTTT

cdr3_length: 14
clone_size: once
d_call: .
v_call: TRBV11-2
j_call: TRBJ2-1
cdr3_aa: CASSEGTTGHEQFF
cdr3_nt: TGTGCCAGCAGCGAAGGGACAACCGGACATGAGCAGTTCTTC

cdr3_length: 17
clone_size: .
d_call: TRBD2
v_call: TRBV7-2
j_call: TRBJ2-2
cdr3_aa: CASSIKTSGGNTGELFF
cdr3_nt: TGTGCCAGCAGCATCAAGACTAGCGGGGGAAACACCGGGGAGCTGTTTTTT

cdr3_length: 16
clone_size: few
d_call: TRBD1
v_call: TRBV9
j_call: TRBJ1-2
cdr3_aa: CASSDPGQGAQPGYTF
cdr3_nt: TGTGCCAGCAGCGATCCGGGACAGGGGGCGCAGCCTGGCTACACCTTC

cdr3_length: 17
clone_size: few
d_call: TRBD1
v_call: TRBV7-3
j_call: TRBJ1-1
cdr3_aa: CASSLTPPQGGNTEAFF
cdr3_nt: TGTGCCAGCAGCTTAACCCCTCCTCAGGGGGGAAACACTGAAGCTTTCTTT

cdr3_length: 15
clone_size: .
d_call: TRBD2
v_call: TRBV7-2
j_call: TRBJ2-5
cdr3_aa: CASSLAPGTSGTQYF
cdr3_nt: TGTGCCAGCAGCTTAGCGCCCGGGACTAGCGGCACCCAGTACTTC

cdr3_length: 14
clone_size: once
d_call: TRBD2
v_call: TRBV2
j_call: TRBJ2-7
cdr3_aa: CAILTSGTSYEQYF
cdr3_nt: TGTGCCATCCTGACTAGCGGGACCTCCTACGAGCAGTACTTC

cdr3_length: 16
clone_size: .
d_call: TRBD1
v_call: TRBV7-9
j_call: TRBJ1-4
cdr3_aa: CASSLGSGTENEKLFF
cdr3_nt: TGTGCCAGCAGCTTAGGCTCTGGGACAGAAAATGAAAAACTGTTTTTT

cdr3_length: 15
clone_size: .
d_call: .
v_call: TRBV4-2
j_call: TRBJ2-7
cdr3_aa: CASSQEWDSFYEQYF
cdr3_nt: TGTGCCAGCAGCCAAGAATGGGACTCATTCTACGAGCAGTACTTC

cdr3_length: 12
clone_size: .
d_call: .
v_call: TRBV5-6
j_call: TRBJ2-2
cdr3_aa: CASSPVTGELFF
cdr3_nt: TGTGCCAGCAGCCCGGTTACCGGGGAGCTGTTTTTT

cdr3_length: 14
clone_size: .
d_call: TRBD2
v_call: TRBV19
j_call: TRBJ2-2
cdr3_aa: CASKREGNTGELFF
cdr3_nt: TGTGCCTCCAAAAGGGAGGGGAACACCGGGGAGCTGTTTTTT

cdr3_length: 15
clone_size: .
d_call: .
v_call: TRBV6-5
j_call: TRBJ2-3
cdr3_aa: CASSTTRNPTDTQYF
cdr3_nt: TGTGCCAGCAGCACCACTCGAAATCCCACAGATACGCAGTATTTT

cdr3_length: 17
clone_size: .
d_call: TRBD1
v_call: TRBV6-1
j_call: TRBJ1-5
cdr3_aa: CASSEMEGAYSNQPQHF
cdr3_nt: TGTGCCAGCAGTGAAATGGAGGGGGCCTATAGCAATCAGCCCCAGCATTTT

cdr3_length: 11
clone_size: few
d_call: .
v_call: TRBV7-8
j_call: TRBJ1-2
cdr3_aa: CASSADYGYTF
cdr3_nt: TGTGCCAGCAGCGCGGACTATGGCTACACCTTC

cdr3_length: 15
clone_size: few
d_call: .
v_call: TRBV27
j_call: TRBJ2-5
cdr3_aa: CASSFTAGTQETQYF
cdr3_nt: TGTGCCAGCAGTTTCACCGCGGGGACCCAAGAGACCCAGTACTTC